This T cell receptor beta chain was sequenced in a study of cytomegalovirus exposure and HLA in healthy donors. The wider study: The 110 or so validation repertoires used a platform that matched the one used for the roughly 650 first-cohort repertoires, as a later analysis reported.

Donors came from a validation cohort of over a hundred subjects, distinct from the first 666-subject cohort. Overall study results and limits: Cytomegalovirus association was listed for approximately 150 TCR beta chains.

Notes on this clone: The target antigen is unknown.

The method was immunoSEQ multiplex PCR; TCRdb's version includes in-frame clones alone and lacks a portion of them. Here the sample spans about 280,000 clones, 80% to 90% being singletons. The specimen sequenced was PBMCs. The sequence was collected from a woman aged 18-29 years in good health and CMV-seronegative.

The CDR3 DNA is TGTGCCAGCAGCTTAGAGGGACACTATAGCAATCAGCCCCAGCATTTT. It encodes CASSLEGHYSNQPQHF. The chain has TRBV7-8 and TRBJ1-5; D is possibly TRBD1 (6 bases). In germline, CDR1 is SGHVS, CDR2 FQNEAQ. V was pared by 1 base and J by 0 bases, with 10 bases between. CDR3 length equals 16 residues.